A selection of T cell receptor beta chains follows, all from one sample in a study of cytomegalovirus exposure and HLA in healthy donors. The repertoire was sequenced with immunoSEQ multiplex PCR; TCRdb's copy has only in-frame clones and lacks some. The data show hundreds of thousands of clones, about 86% seen once. The sample comprised PBMCs. Receptors were obtained from a man younger than 35 in good health and CMV-seronegative. Each CDR3 is given with its conserved first and last residue. The D gene is left open where the match is weak.

TRBJ1-2 TRBV11-2 NA CASSYGVRPYGYTF
TRBJ2-1 TRBV7-2 NA CASSLAPGVGREQFF
TRBJ1-2 TRBV27 NA CASSLAGTDYGYTF
TRBJ1-2 TRBV10-3 TRBD1 CAISESGGGYGYTF
TRBJ1-5 TRBV5-4 NA CASSLDRYQPQHF
TRBJ1-5 TRBV10-3 TRBD1 CAISDGTAGNQPQHF
TRBJ1-5 TRBV6-5 NA CASSGGGEVQPQHF
TRBJ1-2 TRBV9 TRBD1 CASRVTGTANGYTF
TRBJ1-6 TRBV5-1 TRBD1 CASSSLTGTGSHSPLHF
TRBJ2-4 TRBV11-2 NA CASSSAAGPKNIQYF
TRBJ2-7 TRBV27 NA CASSLRGTYEQYF
TRBJ2-1 TRBV7-6 TRBD2 CASSLELGGRGSYNEQFF
TRBJ2-2 TRBV6-6 NA CASSGPGFGELFF
TRBJ2-1 TRBV7-8 NA CASTPWTANNEQFF
TRBJ2-5 TRBV11-3 TRBD1 CASSFTGVGETQYF
TRBJ2-1 TRBV7-2 NA CASSPRLSGTEQFF
TRBJ2-7 TRBV6-5 TRBD1 CASRRTGGAYEQYF
TRBJ1-3 TRBV7-2 NA CASSSPLAGNTIYF
TRBJ2-5 TRBV13 NA CASSLVTLRETQYF
TRBJ1-3 TRBV9 NA CASSGSRGSGNTIYF
TRBJ2-3 TRBV6-1 NA CASKEDPSTDTQYF
TRBJ2-1 TRBV28 TRBD2 CASMHSPWTSGYYNEQFF
TRBJ1-4 TRBV14 NA CASSQGGAGNEKLFF
TRBJ2-1 TRBV4-2 TRBD2 CASSQELAGGIGQFF
TRBJ2-1 TRBV15 NA CATSIGLPKNEQFF
TRBJ2-2 TRBV6-1 TRBD1 CASRDRGPTGELFF
TRBJ2-7 TRBV5-8 NA CASSQLGPAEQYF
TRBJ2-5 TRBV11-2 NA CASSPGYQETQYF
TRBJ2-5 TRBV7-3 TRBD1 CASSLGTGPRETQYF
TRBJ1-1 TRBV2 NA CASSASIEGVGTEAFF
TRBJ1-3 TRBV2 NA CASREGLSGNTIYF
TRBJ2-5 TRBV28 TRBD2 CASTSSPGGIEETQYF
TRBJ1-5 TRBV27 NA CASSFSTGQPQHF
TRBJ2-7 TRBV28 TRBD1 CASSSLDRAHEQYF
TRBJ1-1 TRBV11-2 NA CASSQLGQSLNTEAFF
TRBJ2-7 TRBV27 NA CASSLGPSGHYEQYF
TRBJ2-3 TRBV5-6 TRBD2 CASSLAGGGPDTQYF
TRBJ2-5 TRBV5-4 TRBD1 CASSAAWTGALETQYF
TRBJ2-3 TRBV9 NA CASSVEGFGDTQYF
TRBJ2-7 TRBV30 TRBD1 CAWEGTESSYEQYF
TRBJ2-7 TRBV30 NA CAWSPGSYEQYF
TRBJ1-5 TRBV10-3 NA CAINSDLGAPQHF
TRBJ2-7 TRBV28 NA CASNSPGHSYEQYF
TRBJ2-5 TRBV28 TRBD1 CAIQHFRGQEETQYF